One and the same sample provided the 8 T cell receptor beta chains below, sequenced in a study of cytomegalovirus exposure and HLA in healthy donors. The PCR contained 60 Vbeta and 13 Jbeta primers. Sequencing was performed with immunoSEQ multiplex PCR; in TCRdb, only in-frame clones are kept and a portion is missing. This table holds about 140,000 clones, around 82% found once. The sample taken for sequencing was PBMCs. The receptors shown here come from a man aged 35 to 55 in good health and CMV-seropositive.

The chain couples TRBV19 to TRBJ1-6; TRBD1 aligns across 7 bases. This CDR3 spans 15 amino acids. V gave up 5 bases and J gave up 7 bases; unmatched junction bases: 8. CDR1 and CDR2 from the germline V gene are LNHDA and SQIVND (reference sequence). CDR3 protein: CASSVTPGGNSPLHF. CDR3 in DNA: TGTGCCAGTAGTGTAACTCCAGGGGGGAATTCACCCCTCCACTTT.

The chain recombines TRBV7-6 with TRBJ2-3; D is uncertain. CDR1 SGHVS and CDR2 FNYEAQ come from the germline V gene. With 4 bases removed from V and 3 bases from J, the gap between germline ends came to 5 bases. The CDR3 is 12 residues long. This chain's CDR3 is CASSSRTDTQYF. DNA for the CDR3: TGTGCCAGCAGCTCCAGAACAGATACGCAGTATTTT.

The rearrangement joins TRBV5-4 to TRBJ2-1, with 10 bases matching TRBD2. CDR3 length: 14 amino acids. J gave up 8 bases and V 4 bases, and 6 bases lay outside the gene matches. Germline assignment: CDR1 SGHNT and CDR2 YYREEE (reference sequence). The CDR3 DNA reads as TGTGCCAGCAGCCTAAGGACTAGCGGCGATGAGCAGTTCTTC. Protein product: CASSLRTSGDEQFF.

This chain uses TRBV7-9 with TRBJ2-7; D might be TRBD2 (6 bases). Looked up from germline, CDR1 is SEHNR and CDR2 is FQNEAQ (reference sequence). Trimming pared 3 bases from V and 3 bases from J, leaving 15 bases between. This CDR3 contains 15 residues. Here the CDR3 DNA reads TGTGCCAGCAGCTTTGACGTGGGACTTCTCTACGAGCAGTACTTC. Translation gives CASSFDVGLLYEQYF.

This sequence joins TRBV7-9 and TRBJ1-2, with a weak D call TRBD1 (5 bases). CDR1 is SEHNR, CDR2 FQNEAQ, per germline (reference sequence). The CDR3 contains 14 residues. V dropped 0 bases and J dropped 6 bases, with 11 bases sitting between them. CDR3 coding DNA: TGTGCCAGCAGCTTAGCGTCGTCAGGGAATGGCTACACCTTC. Residues: CASSLASSGNGYTF.

This chain connects TRBV7-2 to TRBJ2-1; D is unclear. Between the trimmed V and J ends, which lost 2 bases and 6 bases, there was a span of 8 bases. The CDR3 is 13 residues long. Germline CDR1 SGHTA, CDR2 FQGNSA. CDR3 region: CASSLRSSNEQFF. DNA of the CDR3: TGTGCCAGCAGCTTAAGATCTAGCAATGAGCAGTTCTTC.

The rearrangement links TRBV19 to TRBJ1-5, with D uncertain. The germline CDR1 and CDR2 sequences are LNHDA and SQIVND (reference sequence). The CDR3 length is 14 residues. V shed 2 bases and J shed 6 bases, with 11 bases lying between them. The CDR3 DNA sequence: TGTGCCAGTAGTATATGGAGTGTTGGTCAGCCCCAGCATTTT. It translates to CASSIWSVGQPQHF.

V and J are TRBV7-8 and TRBJ2-1; 7 bases agree with TRBD2. The J segment lost 3 bases and the V segment lost 0 bases, leaving 11 bases of the junction unmatched. The CDR3 loop spans 18 amino acids. The V gene's germline CDR1 is SGHVS and CDR2 FQNEAQ. The CDR3 reads CASSLAAVGGSIYNEQFF. As DNA, the CDR3 is TGTGCCAGCAGCTTAGCGGCCGTTGGCGGGAGTATCTACAATGAGCAGTTCTTC.